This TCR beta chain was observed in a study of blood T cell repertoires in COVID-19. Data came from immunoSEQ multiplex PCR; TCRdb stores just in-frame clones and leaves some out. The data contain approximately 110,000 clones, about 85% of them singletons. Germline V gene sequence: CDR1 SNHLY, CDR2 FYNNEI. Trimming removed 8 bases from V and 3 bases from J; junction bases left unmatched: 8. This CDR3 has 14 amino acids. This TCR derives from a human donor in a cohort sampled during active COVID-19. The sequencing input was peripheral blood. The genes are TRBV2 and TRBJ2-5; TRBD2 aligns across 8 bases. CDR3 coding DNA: TGTGCCAGCGCCATACGGGGGGGGAAAGAGACCCAGTACTTC. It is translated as CASAIRGGKETQYF.